This entry lists 4 T cell receptor beta chains sequenced from one sample in a study of T cell responses to AZD1222 COVID-19 vaccine. Assay: immunoSEQ multiplex PCR; the TCRdb copy retains only in-frame clones and omits some. The table records 100,000 or so clones, about nine tenths of them present only once. Specimen: peripheral blood, collected on day 0 of AZD1222 vaccination. The origin of the receptors is an adult in good health.

This rearrangement joins TRBV7-3 to TRBJ1-1, with D unresolved. The V end lost 5 bases, the J end lost 1 base, and 8 bases lay between the germline ends. The CDR3 runs 13 residues. Germline V gives CDR1 SGHTA, CDR2 FQGTGA. CDR3 amino acids: CASSRTENTEAFF. The CDR3 DNA follows: TGTGCCAGCAGCCGGACGGAGAACACTGAAGCTTTCTTT. The full variable domain, completed using reference TRBV7-3 and TRBJ1-1, is GAGVSQTPSNKVTEKGKYVELRCDPISGHTALYWYRQSLGQGPEFLIYFQGTGAADDSGLPNDRFFAVRPEGSVSTLKIQRTERGDSAVYLCASSRTENTEAFFGQGTRLTVV.

The rearrangement joins TRBV9 to TRBJ1-6; 8 nucleotides agree with TRBD1. The CDR3 has 16 amino acids. V lost 0 bases, J lost 8 bases, and 7 bases stayed unmatched. The germline CDR1 and CDR2 sequences are SGDLS and YYNGEE. The CDR3 DNA sequence: TGTGCCAGCAGCGTAGCTGGACAGGGAGTATATTCACCCCTCCACTTT. Its translation: CASSVAGQGVYSPLHF. Variable domain in full (rest from reference TRBV9 and TRBJ1-6): DSGVTQTPKHLITATGQRVTLRCSPRSGDLSVYWYQQSLDQGLQFLIQYYNGEERAKGNILERFSAQQFPDLHSELNLSSLELGDSALYFCASSVAGQGVYSPLHFGNGTRLTVT.

The chain links TRBV7-6 to TRBJ1-4, with D unclear. The CDR3 spans 17 residues. The V and J ends lost 3 bases and 0 bases respectively, with 14 bases between them. Germline V lookup: CDR1 SGHVS, CDR2 FNYEAQ. DNA of the CDR3: TGTGCCAGCAGCTTTTGGGAGGCGGGCGCAACTAATGAAAAACTGTTTTTT. Protein sequence: CASSFWEAGATNEKLFF.

The chain combines TRBV7-9 with TRBJ1-5, with 8 bases fitting TRBD1. CDR1 is SEHNR and CDR2 is FQNEAQ in the germline V gene (reference sequence). Unmatched junction bases numbered 6, after V lost 10 bases and J lost 4 bases. The CDR3 consists of 13 residues. This CDR3 reads CAIDRGLNQPQHF. The DNA for the CDR3 is TGTGCCATCGACAGGGGTTTAAATCAGCCCCAGCATTTT.